The TCR beta chain under discussion was sequenced for a study of regulatory T cells in long-lasting Graves disease. This clonotype was observed a handful of times. Time point defined: persistent/refractory GD, antithyroid drugs over 5 years with positive TRAb. After RNA was extracted from PBMCs, the TCR library was made from it. Library construction for TCR beta used iRepertoire HTBI primers and Arm-PCR of CDR3 regions. TCRdb fed the multiplex PCR reads into MiXCR, producing one record per CDR3 protein. The sample shows roughly 490,000 distinct CDR3 sequences, roughly 22% of them seen only once. Sample: peripheral blood mononuclear cells (PBMCs), taken when the disease was refractory, from a patient treated with antithyroid drugs. The clonotype was recovered from a female donor with Graves disease.

The CDR3 DNA reads as TGTGCCAGCAGTTTAACTGGACAGTTTGGTTACGAGCAGTACTTC. It yields the protein CASSLTGQFGYEQYF. The chain links TRBV5-5 to TRBJ2-7; D is possibly TRBD1 (6 bases). The CDR3 is 15 amino acids. The V and J ends lost 5 bases and 4 bases respectively, with 19 bases between them. CDR1 is SGHKS and CDR2 is YYEKEE in the germline V gene (reference sequence). The full variable domain, its missing parts supplied by reference TRBV5-5 and TRBJ2-7, is DAGVTQSPTHLIKTRGQQVTLRCSPISGHKSVSWYQQVLGQGPQFIFQYYEKEERGRGNFPDRFSARQFPNYSSELNVNALLLGDSALYLCASSLTGQFGYEQYFGPGTRLTVT.